The rows below give T cell receptor beta chains drawn from one sample of a study of T cell responses to AZD1222 COVID-19 vaccine. Sequencing was performed with immunoSEQ multiplex PCR; in TCRdb, only in-frame clones are kept and a portion is missing. Of about 78,000 clones in the sample, about 85% are singletons; the top ten hold about 23%. The specimen comprised peripheral blood, sampled on day 0 of AZD1222 vaccination. Every receptor here comes from an adult in good health. Both conserved end residues are part of each CDR3. Fields, in order: CDR3 length, J gene, V gene, D gene, clone size, CDR3 protein, CDR3 DNA. The D gene is left open where the match is weak. Size values are once, few and many counts, or a class for expanded clones, and some rows have none.

15 TRBJ1-6 TRBV2 TRBD1 NA CASSEARGGGSPLHF TGTGCCAGCAGTGAAGCGCGAGGGGGCGGATCACCCCTCCACTTT
11 TRBJ1-2 TRBV12-3/TRBV12-4 NA NA CASSGNYGYTF TGTGCCAGCAGTGGGAACTATGGCTACACCTTC
14 TRBJ1-3 TRBV6-5 NA NA CASKLGRAGNTIYF TGTGCCAGCAAACTCGGTCGGGCTGGAAACACCATATATTTT
12 TRBJ2-2 TRBV29-1 NA NA CSVEGRTGELFF TGCAGCGTTGAAGGGCGCACCGGGGAGCTGTTTTTT
16 TRBJ2-2 TRBV7-9 NA NA CASNVHQTANTGELFF TGTGCCAGCAACGTCCACCAGACAGCAAACACCGGGGAGCTGTTTTTT
12 TRBJ2-1 TRBV12-3/TRBV12-4 NA NA CASSLLGSRPFF TGTGCCAGCAGTTTATTGGGCTCCCGCCCGTTCTTC
15 TRBJ1-2 TRBV6-5 TRBD1 NA CASREGQGPNYGYTF TGTGCCAGCAGGGAGGGACAGGGGCCCAACTATGGCTACACCTTC
13 TRBJ1-1 TRBV19 NA once CASLGGPATEAFF TGTGCCAGTTTGGGGGGGCCAGCAACTGAAGCTTTCTTT
10 TRBJ2-3 TRBV19 TRBD2 NA CATGRRERYF TGTGCCACGGGGAGGCGGGAGAGGTATTTT
14 TRBJ2-3 TRBV27 NA NA CASSKSGWTDTQYF TGTGCCAGCAGTAAGAGCGGGTGGACAGATACGCAGTATTTT
13 TRBJ2-3 TRBV5-6 NA few CASSLAARDTQYF TGTGCCAGCAGCTTGGCCGCCCGAGATACGCAGTATTTT
12 TRBJ1-2 TRBV9 NA NA CASSASPTGYTF TGTGCCAGCAGCGCTAGTCCAACGGGCTACACCTTC
16 TRBJ1-2 TRBV7-9 TRBD1 NA CASSPLSGGANYGYTF TGTGCCAGCAGCCCTTTATCAGGGGGGGCTAACTATGGCTACACCTTC
15 TRBJ1-5 TRBV7-4 NA NA CASSSTGSLQRPQHF TGTGCCAGCAGCTCAACCGGCAGTCTTCAACGGCCCCAGCATTTT
12 TRBJ1-5 TRBV5-6 NA NA CASSLVDQPQHF TGTGCCAGCAGCTTGGTGGATCAGCCCCAGCATTTT
14 TRBJ2-1 TRBV11-3 TRBD2 NA CASSRRLARDEQFF TGTGCCAGCAGCCGAAGACTAGCGAGGGATGAGCAGTTCTTC
13 TRBJ2-7 TRBV25-1 TRBD2 NA CASRRGGTYEQYF TGTGCCAGCAGGCGGGGGGGCACCTACGAGCAGTACTTC
15 TRBJ2-1 TRBV7-6 NA NA CASSPGGRAVLEQFF TGTGCCAGCAGCCCAGGGGGGAGGGCCGTCCTTGAGCAGTTCTTC
13 TRBJ2-1 TRBV7-3 NA NA CASSDGIFKSQFF TGTGCCAGCAGCGACGGTATCTTCAAATCGCAGTTCTTC
14 TRBJ2-7 TRBV27 TRBD1 NA CASTSGGRAYEQYF TGTGCCAGCACCTCAGGGGGCAGGGCCTACGAGCAGTACTTC
13 TRBJ2-7 TRBV5-4 TRBD2 NA CASRLAGGNEQYF TGTGCCAGCAGGCTAGCGGGAGGTAACGAGCAGTACTTC
16 TRBJ1-2 TRBV19 TRBD1 NA CASSILGQGADYGYTF TGTGCCAGTAGTATACTGGGACAGGGGGCCGACTATGGCTACACCTTC
13 TRBJ2-7 TRBV18 NA NA CASSPRQAYEQYF TGTGCCAGCTCACCACGACAGGCCTACGAGCAGTACTTC
18 TRBJ2-7 TRBV11-2 NA NA CASSLDRDPSARAYEQYF TGTGCCAGCAGCTTAGATCGGGACCCTTCGGCGCGGGCCTACGAGCAGTACTTC
15 TRBJ2-3 TRBV5-1 TRBD2 NA CASKTSGRETDTQYF TGCGCCAGCAAGACTAGCGGGAGGGAGACAGATACGCAGTATTTT
16 TRBJ1-6 TRBV5-1 NA NA CASSLEGGIQNSPLHF TGCGCCAGCAGCTTGGAAGGAGGAATTCAGAATTCACCCCTCCACTTT
15 TRBJ1-5 TRBV7-9 NA once CASSSGREGNQPQHF TGTGCCAGCAGCTCCGGTAGGGAGGGCAATCAGCCCCAGCATTTT
15 TRBJ2-7 TRBV4-1 NA few CASSQGSAIPYEQYF TGCGCCAGCAGCCAGGGCTCAGCGATCCCCTACGAGCAGTACTTC
17 TRBJ1-5 TRBV5-5 NA once CASSSGMRVTGNQPQHF TGTGCCAGCAGCTCGGGGATGAGGGTGACGGGCAATCAGCCCCAGCATTTT
14 TRBJ2-2 TRBV5-1 TRBD1 NA CASSRQGFTGELFF TGCGCCAGCAGTCGACAGGGGTTCACCGGGGAGCTGTTTTTT
16 TRBJ2-2 TRBV7-8 TRBD2 NA CASKSGSGRVTGELFF TGTGCCAGCAAAAGCGGGAGCGGGAGAGTCACCGGGGAGCTGTTTTTT
13 TRBJ1-1 TRBV12-3/TRBV12-4 NA NA CASSLAGRAEAFF TGTGCCAGCAGTTTAGCAGGGAGGGCTGAAGCTTTCTTT
14 TRBJ1-2 TRBV19 NA NA CASSIDLGHYGYTF TGTGCCAGTAGTATAGACCTTGGACACTATGGCTACACCTTC
14 TRBJ2-3 TRBV6-5 NA NA CASSIDGNPDTQYF TGTGCCAGCAGTATCGACGGAAACCCCGATACGCAGTATTTT
18 TRBJ1-1 TRBV27 NA NA CASSLSRSGGARNTEAFF TGTGCCAGCAGTTTAAGTCGGTCGGGGGGCGCCCGGAACACTGAAGCTTTCTTT
15 TRBJ2-1 TRBV10-2 TRBD1 NA CASSETLVAGQGQFF TGCGCCAGCAGTGAGACGTTAGTAGCCGGACAGGGGCAGTTCTTC
15 TRBJ2-3 TRBV19 TRBD2 NA CASSTLLAGADTQYF TGTGCCAGTAGTACGCTACTAGCGGGAGCCGATACGCAGTATTTT
16 TRBJ2-6 TRBV3-1/TRBV3-2 NA NA CASSQGPVSGANVLTF TGTGCCAGCAGCCAAGGGCCAGTCTCTGGGGCCAACGTCCTGACTTTC
15 TRBJ2-5 TRBV28 NA NA CASSLPDAGQETQYF TGTGCCAGCAGTTTACCGGACGCAGGGCAAGAGACCCAGTACTTC
12 TRBJ2-7 TRBV2 TRBD1 NA CAIAGTGNEQYF TGTGCCATCGCCGGGACAGGAAATGAGCAGTACTTC
18 TRBJ2-5 TRBV7-6 NA NA CASSLLGMAGPYQETQYF TGTGCCAGCAGCTTACTTGGGATGGCGGGGCCTTACCAAGAGACCCAGTACTTC
15 TRBJ1-2 TRBV15 NA once CATSRDRGTDGGYTF TGTGCCACCAGCAGAGATCGGGGAACAGACGGTGGCTACACCTTC
13 TRBJ1-1 TRBV7-9 NA NA CASSSREAAEAFF TGTGCCAGCAGCTCAAGGGAGGCGGCTGAAGCTTTCTTT
14 TRBJ2-2 TRBV7-9 NA NA CASSLSRNSGELFF TGTGCCAGCAGCTTAAGTAGAAATTCCGGGGAGCTGTTTTTT
15 TRBJ1-6 TRBV12-5 TRBD1 NA CASGGGQGYNSPLHF TGTGCTAGTGGCGGGGGACAGGGGTATAATTCACCCCTCCACTTT
15 TRBJ1-2 TRBV9 TRBD1 NA CASSLRTGGNYGYTF TGTGCCAGCAGCCTACGGACAGGGGGGAACTATGGCTACACCTTC
12 TRBJ1-1 TRBV2 NA few CASKRVGTEAFF TGTGCCAGCAAGAGGGTAGGCACTGAAGCTTTCTTT
15 TRBJ1-2 TRBV7-9 TRBD1 NA CASSSSNQGALGYTF TGTGCCAGCAGCTCCTCAAACCAGGGGGCACTTGGCTACACCTTC
17 TRBJ2-4 TRBV5-6 TRBD2 NA CASSVTGTSGTGNIQYF TGTGCCAGCAGCGTGACCGGGACTAGCGGCACTGGAAACATTCAGTACTTC